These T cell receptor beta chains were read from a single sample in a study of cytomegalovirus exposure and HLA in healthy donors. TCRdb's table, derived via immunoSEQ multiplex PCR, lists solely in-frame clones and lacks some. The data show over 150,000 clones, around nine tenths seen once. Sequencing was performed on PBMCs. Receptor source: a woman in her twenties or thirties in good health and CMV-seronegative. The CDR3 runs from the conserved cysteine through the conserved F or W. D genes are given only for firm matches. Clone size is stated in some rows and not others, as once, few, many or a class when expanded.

CDR3nt: TGTGCCAGCAGCTCTGAGCCCACCATATATTTT; CDR3aa: CASSSEPTIYF; d_gene: NA; j_gene: TRBJ1-3; abundance: NA; len: 11; v_gene: TRBV28
CDR3nt: TGCGCCAGCAGCTTGGGGTCCCTAGCGGGGGGGCGAGAGACCCAGTACTTC; CDR3aa: CASSLGSLAGGRETQYF; d_gene: TRBD2; j_gene: TRBJ2-5; abundance: NA; len: 17; v_gene: TRBV5-1
CDR3nt: TGCGCCAGCAGCTCGAGGGCCACCCCTTCGGGAGAGACCCAGTACTTC; CDR3aa: CASSSRATPSGETQYF; d_gene: NA; j_gene: TRBJ2-5; abundance: NA; len: 16; v_gene: TRBV5-1
CDR3nt: TGCGCCAGCAGGCCCTCCACTCGGGACAGGGATTCACCCCTCCACTTT; CDR3aa: CASRPSTRDRDSPLHF; d_gene: TRBD1; j_gene: TRBJ1-6; abundance: NA; len: 16; v_gene: TRBV5-1
CDR3nt: TGTGCCAGTAGTATGGGAGGGCTGAACACCGGGGAGCTGTTTTTT; CDR3aa: CASSMGGLNTGELFF; d_gene: TRBD2; j_gene: TRBJ2-2; abundance: NA; len: 15; v_gene: TRBV19
CDR3nt: TGTGCCAGCAGCGTAGAAGGGGGCGGGAGGTTCGGGGATGAGCAGTTCTTC; CDR3aa: CASSVEGGGRFGDEQFF; d_gene: NA; j_gene: TRBJ2-1; abundance: NA; len: 17; v_gene: TRBV9
CDR3nt: TGCGCCAGCAGCCCCGGACTAGCGGGAGCGAACGAGCAGTACTTC; CDR3aa: CASSPGLAGANEQYF; d_gene: TRBD2; j_gene: TRBJ2-7; abundance: NA; len: 15; v_gene: TRBV5-1
CDR3nt: TGCGCCAGCAGCTTGGGACAGGGGTCGCAGGGCTACACCTTC; CDR3aa: CASSLGQGSQGYTF; d_gene: TRBD1; j_gene: TRBJ1-2; abundance: NA; len: 14; v_gene: TRBV5-1
CDR3nt: TGTGCCAGCAGCTTGCCTCCCCAAGCTTCGTACCTTGGAAACACCATATATTTT; CDR3aa: CASSLPPQASYLGNTIYF; d_gene: NA; j_gene: TRBJ1-3; abundance: NA; len: 18; v_gene: TRBV7-9
CDR3nt: TGTGCCAGTAGCATAGAGGGGGCCGGTCAGCCCCAGCATTTT; CDR3aa: CASSIEGAGQPQHF; d_gene: TRBD1; j_gene: TRBJ1-5; abundance: few; len: 14; v_gene: TRBV19
CDR3nt: TGTGCCAGCAGCTTAGCGGCTAGCGGGGTGAGCTCCTACAATGAGCAGTTCTTC; CDR3aa: CASSLAASGVSSYNEQFF; d_gene: TRBD2; j_gene: TRBJ2-1; abundance: NA; len: 18; v_gene: TRBV7-2
CDR3nt: TGTGCCAGCAGTCGTAGACTAGCGCATTCCTACGAGCAGTACTTC; CDR3aa: CASSRRLAHSYEQYF; d_gene: TRBD2; j_gene: TRBJ2-7; abundance: NA; len: 15; v_gene: TRBV5-6
CDR3nt: TGTGCCAGCAGCCCAACTCGGGGGGGAAGCAATCAGCCCCAGCATTTT; CDR3aa: CASSPTRGGSNQPQHF; d_gene: NA; j_gene: TRBJ1-5; abundance: once; len: 16; v_gene: TRBV7-8
CDR3nt: TGTGCCAGCAGATATGACAGTGGGGCTGCCAAAAACATTCAGTACTTC; CDR3aa: CASRYDSGAAKNIQYF; d_gene: NA; j_gene: TRBJ2-4; abundance: NA; len: 16; v_gene: TRBV5-6
CDR3nt: TGTGCCAGCAGCCGTGGAAGGGGATCAACTAATGAAAAACTGTTTTTT; CDR3aa: CASSRGRGSTNEKLFF; d_gene: NA; j_gene: TRBJ1-4; abundance: NA; len: 16; v_gene: TRBV6-6
CDR3nt: TGTGCCAGCAGTTCCCGGGACAGTACAATCACTGAAGCTTTCTTT; CDR3aa: CASSSRDSTITEAFF; d_gene: TRBD1; j_gene: TRBJ1-1; abundance: few; len: 15; v_gene: TRBV6-5
CDR3nt: TGTGCCAGCTCACTCCAGGGGTACAACGAGCAGTACTTC; CDR3aa: CASSLQGYNEQYF; d_gene: NA; j_gene: TRBJ2-7; abundance: NA; len: 13; v_gene: TRBV18
CDR3nt: TGTGCCAGCAGTTTATTGGGACAGGGGAACACCGGGGAGCTGTTTTTT; CDR3aa: CASSLLGQGNTGELFF; d_gene: TRBD1; j_gene: TRBJ2-2; abundance: NA; len: 16; v_gene: TRBV27
CDR3nt: TGCGCCAGCAGCTTCGGCGGCAGCCACTACGAGCAGTACTTC; CDR3aa: CASSFGGSHYEQYF; d_gene: NA; j_gene: TRBJ2-7; abundance: NA; len: 14; v_gene: TRBV5-1
CDR3nt: TGTGCCAGCACCGATCTACAGGACCCCCCCTACGAGCAGTACTTC; CDR3aa: CASTDLQDPPYEQYF; d_gene: NA; j_gene: TRBJ2-7; abundance: NA; len: 15; v_gene: TRBV28
CDR3nt: TGTGCCAGCTCACCAGGGACAGCCTCTTCTTGGGAGACCCAGTACTTC; CDR3aa: CASSPGTASSWETQYF; d_gene: TRBD1; j_gene: TRBJ2-5; abundance: NA; len: 16; v_gene: TRBV18
CDR3nt: TGCGCCAGCAGCCTAGCGGGAGGGTCCAATGAGCAGTTCTTC; CDR3aa: CASSLAGGSNEQFF; d_gene: TRBD2; j_gene: TRBJ2-1; abundance: once; len: 14; v_gene: TRBV5-1